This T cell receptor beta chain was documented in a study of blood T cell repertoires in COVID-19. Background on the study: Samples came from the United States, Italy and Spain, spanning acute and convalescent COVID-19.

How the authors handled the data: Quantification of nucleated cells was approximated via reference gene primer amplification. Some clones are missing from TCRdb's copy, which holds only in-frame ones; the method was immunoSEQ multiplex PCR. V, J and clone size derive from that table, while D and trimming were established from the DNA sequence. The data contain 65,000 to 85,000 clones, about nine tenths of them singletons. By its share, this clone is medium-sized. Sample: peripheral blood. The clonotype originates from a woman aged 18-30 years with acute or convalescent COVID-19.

CDR3 sequence: CASRASSSYEQYF. CDR3 coding DNA: TGTGCCAGCAGGGCTAGCAGCTCCTACGAGCAGTACTTC. The J gene is TRBJ2-7, the V gene TRBV27, with D possibly matching TRBD2 (5 bases). The ends were cut back, 6 bases at V and 0 bases at J, with 9 bases in the middle. The CDR3 contains 13 residues. Germline lookup yields CDR1 MNHEY and CDR2 SMNVEV (reference sequence).